Shown below are 16 T cell receptor beta chains from a single sample sequenced in a study of OX40 agonist ivuxolimab in advanced cancers. TCRdb keeps only in-frame clones here, not all; method: immunoSEQ multiplex PCR. This sample has under 13,000 clones, with around 74% found just once. This sample comprised CD4+ or CD8+ T cells sorted from blood, obtained in a trial of the OX40 agonist ivuxolimab. These receptors were taken from an adult with an advanced solid tumor such as melanoma, head and neck, liver or kidney cancer.

This clone came up once. This chain joins TRBV7-9 and TRBJ2-3; no clear D gene. Germline V CDR1 and CDR2: SEHNR, FQNEAQ (reference sequence). This CDR3 region has 16 residues. The V end lost 4 bases, the J end lost 1 base, and 15 bases lay between the germline ends. Here the CDR3 reads CASSSSWVFGTDTQYF. CDR3 nucleotides: TGTGCCAGCAGCTCCAGTTGGGTTTTCGGCACAGATACGCAGTATTTT.

This chain links TRBV6-1 with TRBJ1-1; the D is unclear. The V and J ends lost 2 bases and 6 bases respectively, with 10 bases between them. The CDR3 length is 13 residues. The V gene's germline CDR1 is MNHNS and CDR2 SASEGT. CDR3 residues: CASSETGSSEAFF. The CDR3 coding sequence is TGTGCCAGCAGTGAAACCGGCAGTTCTGAAGCTTTCTTT.

This clone has just one count. This chain links TRBV4-3 with TRBJ2-1; possible D gene TRBD1, 5 bases. There are 16 residues in the CDR3. Deletions cut 2 bases from V and 1 base from J, with 12 bases between. Germline CDR1 and CDR2: LGHNA and YSLEER. The CDR3 DNA reads TGCGCCAGCAGCCAACTCGGACAAGGTTCCTACAATGAGCAGTTCTTC. It is translated as CASSQLGQGSYNEQFF.

The CDR3 region is CASSHRRVSSYEQYF. The DNA for the CDR3 is TGCGCCAGCAGCCATCGCCGGGTCTCCTCCTACGAGCAGTACTTC. The V gene is TRBV4-3, the J gene TRBJ2-7; D call uncertain. The CDR3 is 15 residues long. The germline V gene encodes CDR1 LGHNA and CDR2 YSLEER. V was clipped by 3 bases and J by 0 bases, with 12 bases between them.

This clone was counted between two and nine times. The chain has TRBV30 and TRBJ1-5; no reliable D call. Germline assignment: CDR1 GTSNPN and CDR2 SVGIG (reference sequence). V was clipped by 1 base and J by 0 bases, with 7 bases between them. The CDR3 runs 14 residues. CDR3 sequence: CAWSGYTSNQPQHF. For the CDR3, the DNA is TGTGCCTGGAGTGGTTACACTAGCAATCAGCCCCAGCATTTT. The full variable domain, with the rest looked up from reference TRBV30 and TRBJ1-5, is SQTIHQWPATLVQPVGSPLSLECTVEGTSNPNLYWYRQAAGRGLQLLFYSVGIGQISSEVPQNLSASRPQDRQFILSSKKLLLSDSGFYLCAWSGYTSNQPQHFGDGTRLSIL.

CDR3 residues: CASSDPLAGADGELFF. The CDR3 coding sequence is TGCGCCAGCAGCGACCCTCTAGCGGGAGCCGACGGGGAGCTGTTTTTT. The chain has TRBV5-1 and TRBJ2-2; 10 positions match TRBD2. J gave up 7 bases and V 4 bases, and 10 bases lay outside the gene matches. CDR3 size: 16 residues. The germline gives CDR1 SGHRS, CDR2 YFSETQ.

This clone occurred once. The gene calls are TRBV28 and TRBJ2-5; tentatively, D is TRBD1 or TRBD2 (7 bases each). Germline V gene lookup returns CDR1 MDHEN and CDR2 SYDVKM. V was shortened by 1 base and J by 9 bases, with 15 bases between the two germline ends. The CDR3 has 14 amino acids. The CDR3 protein is CASSLYGPGGAQYF. The CDR3 DNA sequence: TGTGCCAGCAGTTTATACGGGCCAGGGGGGGCCCAGTACTTC.

V is TRBV30 and J is TRBJ2-7, with TRBD1 matching 10 bases. The trim removed 5 bases at V and 4 bases at J, leaving 8 bases unmatched. The germline V gene has CDR1 GTSNPN and CDR2 SVGIG (reference sequence). The CDR3 consists of 14 residues. The CDR3 spells CAWCGGTGVYEQYF. CDR3 in DNA: TGTGCCTGGTGTGGCGGGACAGGGGTGTACGAGCAGTACTTC.

V is TRBV25-1 and J is TRBJ2-5, with 7 positions matching TRBD1. The CDR3 runs 13 residues. The J segment lost 2 bases and the V segment lost 6 bases, leaving 3 bases of the junction unmatched. From germline, CDR1 is MGHDK and CDR2 SYGVNS. This CDR3 is CASRRQGQETQYF. In nucleotides, the CDR3 is TGTGCCAGCAGACGACAGGGTCAAGAGACCCAGTACTTC. The entire variable domain, with the rest obtained from reference TRBV25-1 and TRBJ2-5, is as follows: EADIYQTPRYLVIGTGKKITLECSQTMGHDKMYWYQQDPGMELHLIHYSYGVNSTEKGDLSSESTVSRIRTEHFPLTLESARPSHTSQYLCASRRQGQETQYFGPGTRLLVL.

The chain couples TRBV28 to TRBJ2-2, with TRBD2 matching over 7 bases. Germline V gene data show CDR1 as MDHEN and CDR2 as SYDVKM. V shed 7 bases, J shed 6 bases, and the junction held 17 bases outside the gene matches. This CDR3 has 17 residues. Here the CDR3 reads CASTTMGGRSAAGELFF. The CDR3 coding sequence is TGTGCCAGCACCACGATGGGCGGGAGAAGTGCGGCCGGGGAGCTGTTTTTT. The full variable domain, its missing parts supplied by reference TRBV28 and TRBJ2-2, is DVKVTQSSRYLVKRTGEKVFLECVQDMDHENMFWYRQDPGLGLRLIYFSYDVKMKEKGDIPEGYSVSREKKERFSLILESASTNQTSMYLCASTTMGGRSAAGELFFGEGSRLTVL.

The V and J genes are TRBV28 and TRBJ2-3; 8 bases align to TRBD1. The junction had 7 bases not matched to a gene; V was cut back by 3 bases and J by 2 bases. CDR3 length equals 16 residues. Germline loops: CDR1 MDHEN, CDR2 SYDVKM. In nucleotides, the CDR3 is TGTGCCAGCAGTTTTTGGGGCAGGGGGCACACAGATACGCAGTATTTT. This encodes CASSFWGRGHTDTQYF.

The V call is TRBV5-4, the J call TRBJ1-1, with D possibly being TRBD1 (5 bases). The CDR3 has 13 residues. V was shortened by 2 bases and J by 3 bases, with 8 bases between the two germline ends. Germline V lookup: CDR1 SGHNT, CDR2 YYREEE (reference sequence). The CDR3 here is CASSFGTHTEAFF. CDR3 coding DNA: TGTGCCAGCAGCTTCGGGACCCACACTGAAGCTTTCTTT.

The V call is TRBV11-3, the J call TRBJ2-5, with D possibly matching TRBD2 (8 bases). Germline values: CDR1 SGHNT, CDR2 YENEEA. The CDR3 loop spans 17 amino acids. V was trimmed by 0 bases and J by 4 bases, leaving 18 bases between them. The DNA for the CDR3 is TGTGCCAGCAGCTTAGATCCTCCGGGAGGGGGCTTAGAGACCCAGTACTTC. Its protein product is CASSLDPPGGGLETQYF.

The chain has TRBV7-8 and TRBJ2-7; 10 bases align to TRBD1. The germline V gene has CDR1 SGHVS and CDR2 FQNEAQ. The CDR3 has 15 amino acids. The V segment lost 4 bases and the J segment 3 bases; nucleotides outside the gene matches: 6. The CDR3, as DNA: TGTGCCAGCAGCTCCATGGACAGGGGGTACTACGAGCAGTACTTC. Its protein product is CASSSMDRGYYEQYF.

The rearrangement uses TRBV9 and TRBJ2-1; D could derive from TRBD1 or TRBD2 (5 bases each). The germline gives CDR1 SGDLS, CDR2 YYNGEE. The CDR3 sequence is 11 residues long. The V gene lost 3 bases and the J gene lost 12 bases, with 10 bases spanning the gap. The CDR3 region is CASSGGVGQFF. The CDR3 nucleotides read TGTGCCAGCAGCGGAGGGGTTGGGCAGTTCTTC.

This rearrangement joins TRBV6-5 to TRBJ1-2; D uncertain. CDR1 is MNHEY, CDR2 SVGAGI, per germline. The germline V and J ends were trimmed by 4 bases and 8 bases, with 14 bases remaining between them. The CDR3 has 13 residues. This CDR3 is CASSFRFSEGYTF. In nucleotides, the CDR3 is TGTGCCAGCAGTTTTCGTTTCTCGGAGGGCTACACCTTC.